A selection of T cell receptor beta chains follows, all from one sample in a study of cytomegalovirus exposure and HLA in healthy donors. The protocol was immunoSEQ multiplex PCR, while the TCRdb copy is restricted to in-frame clones and leaves out a portion. Recorded for this sample: some 52,000 clones. Material for sequencing was PBMCs. These receptors came from an older woman in good health and CMV-seropositive. Both conserved end residues are part of each CDR3. The D gene is left open where the match is weak.

TRBV5-1	TRBJ2-7	NA	CASSLRGGPYEQYF	TGCGCCAGCAGCTTGAGGGGGGGCCCCTACGAGCAGTACTTC
TRBV19	TRBJ2-3	NA	CASSYGLANQGDTQYF	TGTGCCAGTAGCTACGGGCTAGCTAACCAAGGAGATACGCAGTATTTT
TRBV5-1	TRBJ1-5	NA	CASSLVPGRDDQPQHF	TGCGCCAGCAGCTTGGTTCCAGGGAGGGACGATCAGCCCCAGCATTTT
TRBV9	TRBJ1-2	NA	CASSVDGQQGYTF	TGTGCCAGCAGCGTAGATGGGCAGCAAGGCTACACCTTC
TRBV29-1	TRBJ2-5	NA	CSVEEPVLETQYF	TGCAGCGTTGAAGAACCAGTCTTGGAGACCCAGTACTTC
TRBV27	TRBJ2-2	NA	CASRGGTNTGELFF	TGTGCCAGTCGAGGAGGGACGAACACCGGGGAGCTGTTTTTT
TRBV6-6	TRBJ1-5	NA	CASSPQEGYSNQPQHF	TGTGCCAGCAGTCCTCAGGAGGGGTATAGCAATCAGCCCCAGCATTTT
TRBV9	TRBJ2-7	TRBD2	CASSVSGGLTYEQYF	TGTGCCAGCAGCGTAAGCGGGGGGCTAACCTACGAGCAGTACTTC
TRBV4-1	TRBJ2-3	TRBD2	CASSQGGLAGGTDTQYF	TGCGCCAGCAGCCAAGGGGGACTAGCGGGGGGAACAGATACGCAGTATTTT
TRBV6-1	TRBJ1-1	TRBD1	CASSLQGAWTEAFF	TGTGCCAGCAGCTTACAGGGGGCGTGGACTGAAGCTTTCTTT
TRBV10-3	TRBJ1-2	NA	CAISEAGTLYGYTF	TGTGCCATCAGTGAGGCAGGTACCCTCTATGGCTACACCTTC
TRBV14	TRBJ1-2	NA	CASSPGGAYGYTF	TGTGCCAGCAGCCCGGGGGGAGCCTATGGCTACACCTTC
TRBV18	TRBJ2-7	NA	CASSPGGPSSYEQYF	TGTGCCAGCTCACCGGGGGGTCCCAGCTCCTACGAGCAGTACTTC
TRBV28	TRBJ2-3	NA	CASSFGLTGTDTQYF	TGTGCCAGCAGTTTTGGACTCACGGGCACAGATACGCAGTATTTT
TRBV28	TRBJ2-7	NA	CASSLPQAGGTYEQYF	TGTGCCAGCAGTCTCCCTCAGGCAGGGGGGACCTACGAGCAGTACTTC
TRBV6-1	TRBJ2-2	TRBD2	CASKIGTTNTGELFF	TGTGCCAGCAAAATCGGGACTACAAACACCGGGGAGCTGTTTTTT
TRBV5-5	TRBJ2-7	NA	CASSYRDGEQYF	TGTGCCAGCAGCTACAGGGACGGCGAGCAGTACTTC
TRBV29-1	TRBJ2-1	TRBD2	CSARRDSGGDSEQFF	TGCAGCGCCCGAAGGGATAGCGGGGGGGATAGTGAGCAGTTCTTC
TRBV29-1	TRBJ1-1	NA	CSVNRFNTEAFF	TGCAGCGTCAACAGGTTCAACACTGAAGCTTTCTTT
TRBV25-1	TRBJ1-4	TRBD1	CASRTKTGENEKLFF	TGTGCCAGCAGGACCAAGACAGGGGAAAATGAAAAACTGTTTTTT
TRBV4-1	TRBJ2-1	NA	CASSQVIRRDDLYNEQFF	TGCGCCAGCAGCCAAGTTATCCGGAGGGATGACCTCTACAATGAGCAGTTCTTC
TRBV18	TRBJ2-2	TRBD1	CASSPGTANTGELFF	TGTGCCAGCTCACCCGGGACAGCGAACACCGGGGAGCTGTTTTTT
TRBV27	TRBJ1-1	NA	CASSSVNTEAFF	TGTGCCAGCAGCTCGGTGAACACTGAAGCTTTCTTT
TRBV19	TRBJ1-4	NA	CASSRGQLFF	TGTGCCAGTAGCCGAGGGCAACTGTTTTTT
TRBV4-1	TRBJ2-7	NA	CASSQIQTYEQYF	TGCGCCAGCAGCCAAATCCAGACTTACGAGCAGTACTTC
TRBV6-5	TRBJ1-2	NA	CASSYGGTQSGYTF	TGTGCCAGCAGTTACGGCGGGACCCAAAGTGGCTACACCTTC
TRBV2	TRBJ2-7	TRBD2	CASRPTAGGPEQYF	TGTGCCAGCCGCCCTACGGCGGGGGGGCCCGAGCAGTACTTC
TRBV19	TRBJ1-5	NA	CASSGGKNNQPQHF	TGTGCCAGTAGTGGGGGGAAGAACAATCAGCCCCAGCATTTT
TRBV11-2	TRBJ2-5	NA	CASSSKGLGQETQYF	TGTGCCAGCAGCTCAAAGGGACTCGGGCAAGAGACCCAGTACTTC